This T cell receptor (beta chain) was profiled in a study of cytotoxic CD8 clonotypes in ibrutinib-treated CLL. Sequencing was designed to attain a depth spanning 1 in 200,000 to 1 in 1 million T cells. The protocol was immunoSEQ multiplex PCR, while the TCRdb copy is restricted to in-frame clones and leaves out a portion. The sample yields fewer than 300,000 clones, approximately 76% seen once. The CDR3 sequence is 13 residues long. V was shortened by 3 bases and J by 8 bases, with 11 bases between the two germline ends. Germline CDR1 is SGHTA and CDR2 is FQGTGA. This TCR was sampled from a human donor with chronic lymphocytic leukemia. V is TRBV7-3 and J is TRBJ2-1; TRBD2 might be the D (5 bases). The sequences come from PBMCs, collected at disease progression, from a patient treated with ibrutinib. The DNA of the CDR3 is TGTGCCAGCAGCTTGCTAGCTGTCGATGAGCAGTTCTTC. Translation: CASSLLAVDEQFF.